This entry lists 9 T cell receptor beta chains sequenced from one sample in a study of shared clonotypes between healthy human individuals. Generated by immunoSEQ multiplex PCR, the TCRdb table keeps only in-frame clones and is missing some. The data contain 1,400,000 or so clones, about 98.5% of them singletons. The specimen was naive CD4+ T cells sorted from blood. Subset defined: CD45RA+ positively selected. All receptors come from a man aged 25 to 40 in good health.

The chain uses TRBV9 and TRBJ2-1; the D is unclear. V lost 4 bases and J lost 8, with 13 bases in between. Germline values: CDR1 SGDLS, CDR2 YYNGEE. CDR3 length: 13 residues. CDR3 loop: CASSQPAGDEQFF. The CDR3 nucleotides read TGTGCCAGCAGCCAACCTGCTGGCGATGAGCAGTTCTTC.

This rearrangement joins TRBV6-5 to TRBJ2-3, with D possibly TRBD2 on 5 matching bases. The CDR3 has 15 amino acids. CDR1 MNHEY and CDR2 SVGAGI come from the germline V gene. V was cut by 1 base and J by 7 bases, with 15 bases left in between. CDR3 nucleotides: TGTGCCAGCAGTTACTACCGCGGTGGGAGATATACGCAGTATTTT. It codes for CASSYYRGGRYTQYF.

This chain joins TRBV4-3 and TRBJ2-7; weak D call: TRBD2 (6 bases). CDR3 length: 15 residues. Per the germline V gene, CDR1 is LGHNA and CDR2 is YSLEER. V lost 6 bases to trimming and J lost 2 bases, with 17 bases between them. The CDR3, as DNA: TGCGCCAGCAGTCAATCACAGTGGGGGGCCTACGAGCAGTACTTC. It codes for CASSQSQWGAYEQYF.

V is TRBV2 and J is TRBJ2-3; D is perhaps TRBD2 (6 bases). Germline lookup yields CDR1 SNHLY and CDR2 FYNNEI. Trimming took off 7 bases at V and 10 bases at J, with 18 bases between the two ends. This CDR3 has 13 amino acids. CDR3 region: CASIPAGTLAQYF. The CDR3, as DNA: TGTGCCAGCATTCCAGCCGGGACTCTTGCGCAGTATTTT.

This chain joins TRBV4-2 and TRBJ2-3; the match to TRBD2 covers 7 bases. V gave up 0 bases and J gave up 1 base; unmatched junction bases: 10. Germline CDR1 reads LGHNA; CDR2 reads YNFKEQ. CDR3 length: 18 amino acids. The CDR3 reads CASSQEPLSSGRTDTQYF. CDR3 coding DNA: TGTGCCAGCAGCCAAGAACCCTTGTCTAGCGGACGCACAGATACGCAGTATTTT.

The chain uses TRBV7-9 and TRBJ2-7; TRBD2 matches 13 bases. Losses at the gene ends were 4 bases for V and 1 base for J; bases not matched to a gene: 4. CDR3 size: 16 residues. From germline, CDR1 is SEHNR and CDR2 FQNEAQ (reference sequence). The CDR3 loop reads CASSSRTSGRSYEQYF. DNA for the CDR3: TGTGCCAGCAGCTCCAGGACTAGCGGGAGATCCTACGAGCAGTACTTC.

The chain uses TRBV15 and TRBJ1-5; the D gene is possibly TRBD1 (5 bases). The CDR3 length is 15 residues. Deletions cut 7 bases from V and 7 bases from J, with 20 bases between. Germline values: CDR1 LNHNV, CDR2 YYDKDF (reference sequence). This CDR3 reads CATKPGPQAGQPQHF. CDR3 DNA: TGTGCCACCAAACCGGGACCGCAAGCCGGGCAGCCCCAGCATTTT.

On this clone: The sample has other DNA sequences that encode this CDR3 too. The chain has TRBV10-3 and TRBJ2-7; D is unclear. The CDR3 loop spans 12 amino acids. V lost 6 bases, J lost 0 bases, and 6 bases lay in between. The germline gives CDR1 ENHRY, CDR2 SYGVKD. CDR3 coding DNA: TGTGCCATCAGGGACGGCTCCTACGAGCAGTACTTC. It translates to CAIRDGSYEQYF.

The chain is built from TRBV6-5 and TRBJ2-7; unclear D gene. Between the trimmed V and J ends, which lost 5 bases and 4 bases, there was a span of 12 bases. Germline V gene lookup returns CDR1 MNHEY and CDR2 SVGAGI. CDR3 length: 13 amino acids. The CDR3 protein is CASSNAGRYEQYF. CDR3 sequence (DNA): TGTGCCAGCAGTAACGCAGGTCGTTACGAGCAGTACTTC.